This T cell receptor (beta chain) derives from a study of blood T cell repertoires in COVID-19. About the study: There were acute and convalescent COVID-19 samples, and they came from the United States, Italy and Spain. From T cells, B-cell-depleted T cells, or PBMCs came the material, which was cDNA or gDNA.

Per the original methods: Reference gene primers were amplified, and this amplification served to estimate nucleated cell counts. Method: immunoSEQ multiplex PCR; TCRdb's copy keeps in-frame clones and lacks some. V and J calls and clone size are those listed in that table; D and trimming were worked out from the DNA. Of about 120,000 clones in the sample, about 84% were seen once. There are 17 residues in the CDR3. Germline assignment: CDR1 MNHEY and CDR2 SMNVEV (reference sequence). V shed 7 bases, J shed 2 bases, and the junction held 11 bases outside the gene matches. Sequenced: peripheral blood. The receptor was derived from a man aged 60 to 69 with acute or convalescent COVID-19. The gene calls are TRBV27 and TRBJ2-3; 11 bases match TRBD2. The CDR3 DNA sequence: TGTGCCAGCATCCCTTTAGCGGGAGGGCGGGACACAGATACGCAGTATTTT. Its translation is CASIPLAGGRDTDTQYF.